A single sample is the source of the 15 T cell receptor beta chains below, sequenced in a study of beta chain features in type 1 diabetes. Study-level results: Moderate yet significant TCRB CDR3 shortening was seen in Type 1 diabetes patients in all four CD4+ subsets.

Of the isolated RNA, all was reverse transcribed, and so the sequenced material was expressed TCRB transcripts. Some clones are missing from TCRdb's copy, which holds only in-frame ones; the method was immunoSEQ multiplex PCR. The sample records a few hundred thousand clones, over 9.5% being singletons. These receptors have no identified antigens. The sample taken for sequencing was naive CD4+ T cells from blood. The source of these receptors is a woman aged 18-29 years with type 1 diabetes.

The chain recombines TRBV29-1 with TRBJ2-7; the match to TRBD1 covers 8 bases. V trimming: 4 bases; J trimming: 3 bases; junction bases outside the gene matches: 5. This CDR3 has 13 amino acids. Germline assignment: CDR1 SQVTM and CDR2 ANQGSEA. The chain's CDR3 is CSVGQGAIYEQYF. Written as DNA, the CDR3 is TGCAGCGTTGGGCAGGGGGCAATCTACGAGCAGTACTTC.

This clone came up a few times. The germline gene is not matched at one end of the junction; a read error may be the cause. J is TRBJ2-5 and V is TRBV6-1; the match to TRBD1 covers 7 bases. Germline values: CDR1 MNHNS, CDR2 SASEGT. This CDR3 comprises 16 residues. The CDR3: CAISESDRVTRETQYF. CDR3 nucleotides: TGTGCCATCAGTGAGAGCGACAGGGTTACCAGGGAGACCCAGTACTTC.

The CDR3 coding sequence is TGTGCCAGTAGTATAGGCGACAGGGTGAACACTGAAGCTTTCTTT. Translating gives CASSIGDRVNTEAFF. The V call is TRBV19, the J call TRBJ1-1, with 7 bases aligning to TRBD1. The germline V gene encodes CDR1 LNHDA and CDR2 SQIVND (reference sequence). The V and J ends lost 1 base and 0 bases, in that order; junction bases with no gene match: 2. The CDR3 extends over 15 amino acids.

This clone appeared a few times. This chain connects TRBV7-2 to TRBJ2-6, with TRBD1 identical over 7 bases. The V gene's germline CDR1 is SGHTA and CDR2 FQGNSA. The CDR3 consists of 18 residues. V lost 4 bases and J lost 0; bases outside the gene matches: 9. The CDR3 bases are TGTGCCAGCAGCTCCTTGGGACAGCAAGCCTCTGGGGCCAACGTCCTGACTTTC. Translation: CASSSLGQQASGANVLTF.

This clone showed up just a few times. The chain has TRBV15 and TRBJ2-7; 9 bases fit TRBD1. V dropped 0 bases and J dropped 3; count of bases not matched to a gene: 6. This CDR3 region has 16 residues. The germline CDR1 and CDR2 sequences are LNHNV and YYDKDF (reference sequence). The CDR3 DNA sequence: TGTGCCACCAGCAGAGAAGTCGGGACAGGGATCTACGAGCAGTACTTC. Amino acid sequence: CATSREVGTGIYEQYF. Full variable domain (remainder filled in from reference TRBV15 and TRBJ2-7): DAMVIQNPRYQVTQFGKPVTLSCSQTLNHNVMYWYQQKSSQAPKLLFHYYDKDFNNEADTPDNFQSRRPNTSFCFLDIRSPGLGDTAMYLCATSREVGTGIYEQYFGPGTRLTVT.

This clone was seen a handful of times. The chain has TRBV5-1 and TRBJ2-1; 7 positions agree with TRBD2. The CDR3 spans 13 residues. Germline loops: CDR1 SGHRS, CDR2 YFSETQ. Trimming cost V 4 bases and J 11 bases; bases outside gene matches: 9. Here the CDR3 reads CASSPSEGLQQFF. The CDR3, as DNA: TGCGCCAGCAGCCCTTCCGAGGGACTACAGCAGTTCTTC.

This clone has a handful of counts. CDR3 amino acids: CASSLAGEYSGANVLTF. The CDR3 nucleotides are TGTGCCAGCAGTCTAGCGGGAGAGTACTCTGGGGCCAACGTCCTGACTTTC. The V call is TRBV28, the J call TRBJ2-6; TRBD2 matches at 10 bases. CDR3 length: 17 residues. Germline CDR1 is MDHEN and CDR2 is SYDVKM. J gave up 0 bases and V 5 bases, and 4 bases lay outside the gene matches.

The chain carries TRBV4-3 and TRBJ2-2; a possible D gene is TRBD2 (7 bases). From germline, CDR1 is LGHNA and CDR2 YSLEER. The CDR3 length is 16 residues. Trimming pared 4 bases from V and 2 bases from J, leaving 14 bases between. CDR3 in DNA: TGCGCCAGCAGCCCGGGGGGCGGGGGCAACACCGGGGAGCTGTTTTTT. Amino acid sequence: CASSPGGGGNTGELFF.

This rearrangement joins TRBV29-1 to TRBJ2-3, with TRBD2 matching 7 bases. The CDR3 runs to 11 residues. After removal of 8 bases from V and 5 bases from J, the junction contained 4 bases not matched to a gene. Per germline, CDR1 SQVTM and CDR2 ANQGSEA. This CDR3 is CSTSGEDTQYF. The CDR3 DNA follows: TGCAGCACCAGCGGGGAAGATACGCAGTATTTT.

This chain joins TRBV4-3 and TRBJ2-7; 8 positions agree with TRBD1. The CDR3 length is 16 residues. The V gene end was trimmed by 1 base and the J gene end by 7 bases; junction bases not matched to a gene: 12. Looked up from germline, CDR1 is LGHNA and CDR2 is YSLEER. DNA of the CDR3: TGCGCCAGCAGCCAAGGTGGCGGGACAGGACCTATTGAGCAGTACTTC. Protein: CASSQGGGTGPIEQYF.

J is TRBJ1-1 and V is TRBV18; D may be TRBD1 (6 bases). The germline CDR1 and CDR2 sequences are KGHSH and LQKENI. V was trimmed by 0 bases and J by 1 base, leaving 9 bases between them. This CDR3 is 15 amino acids long. CDR3 in DNA: TGTGCCAGCTCACCACCCGGGACATCGAACACTGAAGCTTTCTTT. Its protein is CASSPPGTSNTEAFF.

The rearrangement links TRBV5-1 to TRBJ2-5; no firm D call. Trimming took 0 bases from V and 5 from J, leaving 11 bases between them. The CDR3 is 14 amino acids. Germline V lookup: CDR1 SGHRS, CDR2 YFSETQ. CDR3: CASSLAPNWETQYF. Written as DNA, the CDR3 is TGCGCCAGCAGCTTGGCCCCTAATTGGGAGACCCAGTACTTC.

This clone appeared a few times. The V gene is TRBV19, the J gene TRBJ2-3; D uncertain. CDR1 is LNHDA and CDR2 is SQIVND in the germline V gene (reference sequence). V lost 6 bases, J lost 1 base, and 14 bases lay in between. The CDR3 has 15 amino acids. The CDR3 DNA is TGTGCCAGTAGGTCTAGTGCGGTGGGCACAGATACGCAGTATTTT. As protein: CASRSSAVGTDTQYF.

The chain employs TRBV4-3 and TRBJ1-2; D possibly corresponds to TRBD1 (5 bases). This CDR3 has 14 amino acids. From germline, CDR1 is LGHNA and CDR2 YSLEER. The V end lost 0 bases, the J end lost 3 bases, and 8 bases lay between the germline ends. The CDR3 is CASSQEGGHYGYTF. CDR3 DNA: TGCGCCAGCAGCCAAGAGGGGGGACACTATGGCTACACCTTC.

Only a few counts were recorded for this clone. V gene TRBV9 combines with J gene TRBJ2-7; a possible D gene is TRBD2 (6 bases). Trimming shortened V by 2 bases and J by 2 bases, and 8 bases separated the two germline ends. Germline values: CDR1 SGDLS, CDR2 YYNGEE. There are 13 residues in the CDR3. CDR3 bases: TGTGCCAGCAGCGTCGGACTAACCTACGAGCAGTACTTC. Its translation is CASSVGLTYEQYF.